Below are 21 T cell receptor beta chains sequenced from a single sample in a study of T-cell memory formation after mild COVID-19. TCRdb reprocessed the 5' RACE reads via MiXCR and lists one record per CDR3 protein. Of 300,000 to 400,000 distinct CDR3 sequences listed, 15% are singletons. Sequencing was performed on PBMCs or a T cell subset sorted from them (not recorded which). These receptors were collected from a man aged 18 to 30 who had mild COVID-19 (a few samples of this study predate the infection). Cell type and time point are not known.

The chain has TRBV5-1 and TRBJ1-5; 9 nucleotides align to TRBD1. The CDR3 spans 15 residues. V trimming: 4 bases; J trimming: 5 bases; junction bases outside the gene matches: 7. Germline CDR1 and CDR2: SGHRS and YFSETQ. The DNA for the CDR3 is TGCGCCAGCAGCCTGGACAGGGGAGGCGATCAGCCCCAGCATTTT. Its protein is CASSLDRGGDQPQHF.

This clonotype was picked up many times. The chain couples TRBV6-5 to TRBJ2-2; 14 bases match TRBD2. Germline lookup yields CDR1 MNHEY and CDR2 SVGAGI. Trimming removed 2 bases from V and 1 base from J; junction bases left unmatched: 3. CDR3 length equals 18 residues. CDR3 residues: CASSYPGLAGGNTGELFF. CDR3 DNA sequence: TGTGCCAGCAGTTACCCAGGACTAGCGGGGGGGAACACCGGGGAGCTGTTTTTT.

This clonotype occurred a few times. V gene TRBV29-1 combines with J gene TRBJ2-1; 7 positions match TRBD2. This CDR3 comprises 18 residues. Germline V gene lookup returns CDR1 SQVTM and CDR2 ANQGSEA. V trimming: 3 bases; J trimming: 0 bases; junction bases outside the gene matches: 14. The CDR3 reads CSVEGTTPPFFSYNEQFF. The CDR3 nucleotides are TGCAGCGTTGAGGGGACTACCCCACCGTTCTTCTCCTACAATGAGCAGTTCTTC.

This clonotype was seen at least ten times. The rearrangement links TRBV2 to TRBJ2-3, with 12 positions matching TRBD2. V lost 10 bases to trimming and J lost 3 bases; unmatched junction nucleotides: 5. Germline V gene data show CDR1 as SNHLY and CDR2 as FYNNEI. The CDR3 has 14 amino acids. The CDR3 bases are TGTGCCACCCTACTAGCGGGGGGAACAGATACGCAGTATTTT. Translated, it gives CATLLAGGTDTQYF.

V usage is TRBV18 and J usage is TRBJ2-3; D is unresolved. The germline CDR1 and CDR2 sequences are KGHSH and LQKENI. Trimming pared 3 bases from V and 3 bases from J, leaving 7 bases between. The CDR3 length is 13 residues. The DNA of the CDR3 is TGTGCCAGCTCACCGCCCATAACAGATACGCAGTATTTT. Translation gives CASSPPITDTQYF.

This chain uses TRBV30 with TRBJ1-2; 9 nucleotides align to TRBD1. Germline lookup yields CDR1 GTSNPN and CDR2 SVGIG (reference sequence). The V segment lost 0 bases and the J segment 7 bases; nucleotides outside the gene matches: 3. This CDR3 comprises 13 residues. CDR3 region: CAWSVQGASGYTF. CDR3 nucleotides: TGTGCCTGGAGTGTACAGGGGGCGAGTGGCTACACCTTC.

This clonotype came up many times. The V gene is TRBV27, the J gene TRBJ1-2; D call uncertain. The V gene's germline CDR1 is MNHEY and CDR2 SMNVEV (reference sequence). The length of the CDR3 is 13 residues. Trimming took 3 bases from V and 5 from J, leaving 10 bases between them. DNA for the CDR3: TGTGCCAGCAGTTTGACCGGACTGTATGGCTACACCTTC. It specifies CASSLTGLYGYTF.

The chain uses TRBV5-1 and TRBJ2-2; D is uncertain. This CDR3 contains 14 residues. V lost 3 bases and J 1 base, leaving 7 bases between the germline ends. Germline V gene lookup returns CDR1 SGHRS and CDR2 YFSETQ. CDR3 region: CASSYTGNTGELFF. The CDR3, as DNA: TGCGCCAGCAGCTACACGGGGAACACCGGGGAGCTGTTTTTT.

This clonotype occurred a few times. V is TRBV18 and J is TRBJ2-4, with TRBD2 as a possible D gene (6 bases). The CDR3 sequence is 14 residues long. The germline gives CDR1 KGHSH, CDR2 LQKENI. Trimming stripped 0 bases from V and 9 bases from J, with 12 bases between. CDR3 protein: CASSPPGKGGIQYF. The CDR3 region has the DNA TGTGCCAGCTCACCACCGGGTAAGGGAGGCATTCAGTACTTC. The whole variable domain, remainder taken from reference TRBV18 and TRBJ2-4, is NAGVMQNPRHLVRRRGQEARLRCSPMKGHSHVYWYRQLPEEGLKFMVYLQKENIIDESGMPKERFSAEFPKEGPSILRIQQVVRGDSAAYFCASSPPGKGGIQYFGAGTRLSVL.

A few counts support this clonotype. The chain has TRBV9 and TRBJ2-7; maybe TRBD2 (5 bases). Trimming removed 4 bases from V and 0 bases from J, with 11 bases in between. The germline gives CDR1 SGDLS, CDR2 YYNGEE. The CDR3 sequence is 14 residues long. The CDR3 sequence: CASSHEGLSYEQYF. As DNA, the CDR3 is TGTGCCAGCAGCCACGAGGGTCTCTCCTACGAGCAGTACTTC. Together with reference TRBV9 and TRBJ2-7, the CDR3 gives the full variable domain: DSGVTQTPKHLITATGQRVTLRCSPRSGDLSVYWYQQSLDQGLQFLIQYYNGEERAKGNILERFSAQQFPDLHSELNLSSLELGDSALYFCASSHEGLSYEQYFGPGTRLTVT.

A few counts support this clonotype. The V gene is TRBV7-2, the J gene TRBJ2-5, with a possible D match to TRBD2 (6 bases). Germline V gene sequence: CDR1 SGHTA, CDR2 FQGNSA. Trimming left V 4 bases short and J 5 bases short, with 20 bases between. The CDR3 covers 16 residues. The CDR3 nucleotides read TGTGCCAGCAGCTCAGGCGGCGGGGCTACGTGGGAGACCCAGTACTTC. It translates to CASSSGGGATWETQYF.

This clonotype turned up a few times. The CDR3 DNA sequence: TGTGCCACCAGCAGATACCAGGCCAAGACAGATACGCAGTATTTT. As protein: CATSRYQAKTDTQYF. The chain carries TRBV15 and TRBJ2-3; D is unresolved. Per the germline V gene, CDR1 is LNHNV and CDR2 is YYDKDF (reference sequence). The CDR3 is made up of 15 amino acids. V was shortened by 2 bases and J by 3 bases, with 12 bases between the two germline ends.

The chain uses TRBV28 and TRBJ2-2, with 9 bases matching TRBD1. V was clipped by 6 bases and J by 5 bases; unmatched bases: 10. CDR3 size: 16 residues. Germline lookup yields CDR1 MDHEN and CDR2 SYDVKM. The CDR3 DNA follows: TGTGCCAGCAGACCGACAGGACAGGGGCGAACCGGGGAGCTGTTTTTT. Protein product: CASRPTGQGRTGELFF.

The chain uses TRBV7-9 and TRBJ1-1; 9 bases line up with TRBD1. CDR1 is SEHNR and CDR2 is FQNEAQ in the germline V gene (reference sequence). V trimming: 5 bases; J trimming: 5 bases; junction bases outside the gene matches: 12. The length of the CDR3 is 16 residues. CDR3 sequence (DNA): TGTGCCAGCAGCCCTCACAGGGGGCTATCGAGGACTGAAGCTTTCTTT. Amino acid sequence: CASSPHRGLSRTEAFF.

This clonotype was found many times. The V and J genes are TRBV20-1 and TRBJ1-2; D remains ambiguous. Germline V gives CDR1 DFQATT, CDR2 SNEGSKA (reference sequence). The CDR3 is 15 residues long. Between the trimmed V and J ends, which lost 5 bases and 0 bases, there was a span of 16 bases. This CDR3 is CSAPSLPLANYGYTF. The CDR3 DNA follows: TGCAGTGCTCCGAGCTTACCCCTAGCTAACTATGGCTACACCTTC.

This clonotype was seen more than once but under ten times. This sequence joins TRBV7-8 and TRBJ1-5; 7 bases match TRBD1. With 6 bases clipped from V and 4 bases from J, the junction kept 0 bases outside the gene matches. Germline CDR1 reads SGHVS; CDR2 reads FQNEAQ. CDR3 length: 12 amino acids. CDR3 bases: TGTGCCAGCAGGACAGGGAATCAGCCCCAGCATTTT. Translating gives CASRTGNQPQHF.

The chain employs TRBV4-1 and TRBJ2-1, with D possibly TRBD2 on 7 matching bases. V dropped 0 bases and J dropped 8 bases, with 11 bases sitting between them. This CDR3 contains 14 residues. Germline V CDR1 and CDR2: MGHRA, YSYEKL. CDR3 in DNA: TGCGCCAGCAGCCAAGATGGGGGGGCCTATGAGCAGTTCTTC. Amino acids: CASSQDGGAYEQFF.

This clonotype was seen more than once but under ten times. J is TRBJ2-7 and V is TRBV7-2, with TRBD2 matching over 8 bases. This CDR3 is 15 amino acids long. Trimming cost V 4 bases and J 0 bases; bases outside gene matches: 5. Per germline, CDR1 SGHTA and CDR2 FQGNSA. Written as DNA, the CDR3 is TGTGCCAGCAGCTATCTCCGGGGGGGCTCCTACGAGCAGTACTTC. Translation gives CASSYLRGGSYEQYF.

The CDR3 sequence: CAISESRSGFDEQFF. DNA of the CDR3: TGTGCCATCAGTGAGTCAAGGTCGGGGTTCGATGAGCAGTTCTTC. The genes are TRBV10-3 and TRBJ2-1; D is possibly TRBD2 (5 bases). Germline V CDR1 and CDR2: ENHRY, SYGVKD. CDR3 length equals 15 residues. V lost 0 bases and J lost 8, with 14 bases in between.

V is TRBV29-1 and J is TRBJ2-7; D is perhaps TRBD2 (7 bases). The CDR3 runs 12 residues. With 7 bases removed from V and 6 bases from J, the gap between germline ends came to 16 bases. CDR1 and CDR2 (germline): SQVTM, ANQGSEA. The CDR3 region has the DNA TGCAGCGCGGGGAGGGACACGGTCGAGCAGTACTTC. This encodes CSAGRDTVEQYF.

This sequence joins TRBV27 and TRBJ1-2; the match to TRBD1 covers 8 bases. V dropped 3 bases and J dropped 3; count of bases not matched to a gene: 6. Germline loops: CDR1 MNHEY, CDR2 SMNVEV (reference sequence). This CDR3 spans 15 amino acids. Here the CDR3 reads CASSFSAGGYYGYTF. The DNA of the CDR3 is TGTGCCAGCAGTTTTTCAGCAGGGGGCTACTATGGCTACACCTTC.